The T cell receptor beta chain under discussion was sequenced for a study of cytomegalovirus exposure and HLA in healthy donors. In germline, CDR1 is SEHNR, CDR2 FQNEAQ (reference sequence). The CDR3 runs 14 residues. Trimming shortened V by 3 bases and J by 1 base, and 7 bases separated the two germline ends. Produced via immunoSEQ multiplex PCR; TCRdb's table is partial and in-frame only. The data hold 130,000 to 150,000 clones, with 85% to 90% observed a single time. The rearrangement uses TRBV7-9 and TRBJ1-5, with D unclear. The TCR comes from a woman between 18 and 29 years old in good health and CMV-seropositive. The sample taken for sequencing was PBMCs. CDR3 protein: CASSLAGSNQPQHF. As DNA, the CDR3 is TGTGCCAGCAGCTTGGCGGGGAGCAATCAGCCCCAGCATTTT.